This T cell receptor (beta chain) was sequenced in a study of blood T cell repertoires in COVID-19. The wider study: In each case, the material was cDNA or gDNA derived from T cells, B-cell-depleted T cells, or PBMCs.

Produced via immunoSEQ multiplex PCR; TCRdb's table is partial and in-frame only. The table records approximately 74,000 clones, about 91% of them present only once. The origin of this receptor is a woman aged 55-75 years with active COVID-19. The specimen sequenced was peripheral blood.

This chain's CDR3 is CASSLLTGTEAFF. The CDR3 bases are TGTGCCAGCAGTTTATTAACCGGCACTGAAGCTTTCTTT. The chain carries TRBV28 and TRBJ1-1; the D is unclear. CDR1 is MDHEN and CDR2 is SYDVKM in the germline V gene. V gave up 1 base and J gave up 4 bases, with 7 bases separating them. CDR3 length: 13 residues.